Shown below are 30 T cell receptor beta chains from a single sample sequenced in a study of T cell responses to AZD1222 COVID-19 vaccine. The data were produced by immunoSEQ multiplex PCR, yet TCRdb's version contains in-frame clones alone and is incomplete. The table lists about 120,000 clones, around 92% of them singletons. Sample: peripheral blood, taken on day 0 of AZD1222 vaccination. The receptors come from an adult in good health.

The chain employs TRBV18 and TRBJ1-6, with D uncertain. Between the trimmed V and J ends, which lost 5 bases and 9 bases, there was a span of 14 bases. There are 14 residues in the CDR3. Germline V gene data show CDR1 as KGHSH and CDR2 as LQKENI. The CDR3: CASSETDGGSPLHF. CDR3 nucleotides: TGTGCCAGCTCAGAGACCGACGGAGGTTCACCCCTCCACTTT.

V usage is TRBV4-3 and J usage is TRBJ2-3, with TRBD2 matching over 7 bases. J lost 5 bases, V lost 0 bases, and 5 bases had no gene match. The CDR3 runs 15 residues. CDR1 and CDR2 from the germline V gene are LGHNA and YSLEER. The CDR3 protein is CASSQDTGRRDTQYF. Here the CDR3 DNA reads TGCGCCAGCAGCCAAGATACCGGGAGGAGAGATACGCAGTATTTT.

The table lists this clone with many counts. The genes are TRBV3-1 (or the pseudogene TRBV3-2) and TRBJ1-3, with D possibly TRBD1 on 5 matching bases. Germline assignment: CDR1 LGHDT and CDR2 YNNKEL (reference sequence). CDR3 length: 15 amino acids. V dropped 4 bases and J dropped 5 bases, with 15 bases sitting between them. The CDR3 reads CASSPWDGGRNTIYF. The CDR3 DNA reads TGTGCCAGCAGCCCATGGGACGGCGGTAGAAACACCATATATTTT.

This CDR3 is CASSSEGTGELFF. CDR3 coding DNA: TGTGCCAGCAGTTCCGAAGGGACCGGGGAGCTGTTTTTT. This chain connects TRBV12-3 or TRBV12-4 to TRBJ2-2; D unclear. Between the trimmed V and J ends, which lost 4 bases and 5 bases, there was a span of 8 bases. There are 13 residues in the CDR3.

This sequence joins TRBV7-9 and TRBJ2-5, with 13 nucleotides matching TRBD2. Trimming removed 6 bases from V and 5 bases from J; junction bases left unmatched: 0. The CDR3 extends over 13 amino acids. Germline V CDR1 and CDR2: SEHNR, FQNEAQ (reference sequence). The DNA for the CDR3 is TGTGCCAGCAGACTAGCGGGGGGGGAGACCCAGTACTTC. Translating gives CASRLAGGETQYF.

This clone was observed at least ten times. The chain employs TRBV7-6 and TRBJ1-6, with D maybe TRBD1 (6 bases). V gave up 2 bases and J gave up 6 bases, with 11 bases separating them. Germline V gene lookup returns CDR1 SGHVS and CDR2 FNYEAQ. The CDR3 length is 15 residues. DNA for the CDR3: TGTGCCAGCAGCTTAAGTCAGGGGCTTAATTCACCCCTCCACTTT. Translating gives CASSLSQGLNSPLHF.

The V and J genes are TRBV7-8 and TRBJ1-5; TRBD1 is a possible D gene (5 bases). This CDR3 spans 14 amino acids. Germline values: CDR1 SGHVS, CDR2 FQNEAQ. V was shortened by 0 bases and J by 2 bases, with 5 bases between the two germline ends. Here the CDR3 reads CASSLAGGNQPQHF. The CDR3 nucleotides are TGTGCCAGCAGCTTAGCAGGGGGCAATCAGCCCCAGCATTTT.

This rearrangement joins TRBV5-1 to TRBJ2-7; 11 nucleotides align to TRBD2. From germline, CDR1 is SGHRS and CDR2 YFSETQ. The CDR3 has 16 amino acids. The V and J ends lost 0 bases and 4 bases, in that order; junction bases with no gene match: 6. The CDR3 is CASSLGEASGRYEQYF. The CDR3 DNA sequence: TGCGCCAGCAGCTTGGGAGAAGCTAGCGGGAGGTACGAGCAGTACTTC.

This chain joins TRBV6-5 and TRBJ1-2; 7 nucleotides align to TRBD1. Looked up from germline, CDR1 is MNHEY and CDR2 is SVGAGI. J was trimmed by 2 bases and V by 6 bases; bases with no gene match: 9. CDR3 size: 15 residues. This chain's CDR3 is CASRPGQAMNYGYTF. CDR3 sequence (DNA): TGTGCCAGCAGGCCCGGACAGGCGATGAACTATGGCTACACCTTC.

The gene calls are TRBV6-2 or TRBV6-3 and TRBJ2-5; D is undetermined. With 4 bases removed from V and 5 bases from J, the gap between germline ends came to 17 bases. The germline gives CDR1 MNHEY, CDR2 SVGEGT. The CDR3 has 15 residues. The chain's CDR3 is CASSWPSLARETQYF. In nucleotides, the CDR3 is TGTGCCAGCAGTTGGCCTTCTCTGGCCCGGGAGACCCAGTACTTC.

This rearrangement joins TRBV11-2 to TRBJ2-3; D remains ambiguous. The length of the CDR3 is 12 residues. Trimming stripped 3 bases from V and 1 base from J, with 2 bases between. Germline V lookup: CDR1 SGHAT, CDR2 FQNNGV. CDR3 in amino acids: CASSFGTDTQYF. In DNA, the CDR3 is TGTGCCAGCAGCTTTGGCACAGATACGCAGTATTTT.

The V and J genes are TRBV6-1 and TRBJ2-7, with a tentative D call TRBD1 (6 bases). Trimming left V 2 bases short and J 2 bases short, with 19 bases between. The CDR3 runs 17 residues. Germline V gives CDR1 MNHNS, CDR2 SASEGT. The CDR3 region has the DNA TGTGCCAGCAGTGAACATAAGTCCGGGACATTCCCCTACGAGCAGTACTTC. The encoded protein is CASSEHKSGTFPYEQYF.

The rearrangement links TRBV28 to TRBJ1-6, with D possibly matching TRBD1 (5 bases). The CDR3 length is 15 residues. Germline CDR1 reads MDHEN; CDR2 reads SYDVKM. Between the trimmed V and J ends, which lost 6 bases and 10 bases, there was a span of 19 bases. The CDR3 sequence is CASRPRDPGLSPLHF. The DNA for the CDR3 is TGTGCCAGCAGACCTCGGGACCCAGGACTATCACCCCTCCACTTT.

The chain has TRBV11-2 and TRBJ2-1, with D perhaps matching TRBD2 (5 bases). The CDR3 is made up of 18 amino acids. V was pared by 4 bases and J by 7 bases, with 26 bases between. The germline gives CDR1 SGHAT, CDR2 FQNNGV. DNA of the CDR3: TGTGCCAGCAGCTCACACCCCGCCGGACTGCCTGACTCGAATGAGCAGTTCTTC. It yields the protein CASSSHPAGLPDSNEQFF. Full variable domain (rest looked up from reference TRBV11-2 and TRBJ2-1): EAGVAQSPRYKIIEKRQSVAFWCNPISGHATLYWYQQILGQGPKLLIQFQNNGVVDDSQLPKDRFSAERLKGVDSTLKIQPAKLEDSAVYLCASSSHPAGLPDSNEQFFGPGTRLTVL.

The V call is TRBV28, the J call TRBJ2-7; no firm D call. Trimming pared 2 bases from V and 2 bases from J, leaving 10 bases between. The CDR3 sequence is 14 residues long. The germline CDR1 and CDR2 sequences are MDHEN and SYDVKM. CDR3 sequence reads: CASSLDPSTYEQYF. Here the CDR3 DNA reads TGTGCCAGCAGTTTAGATCCAAGCACCTACGAGCAGTACTTC.

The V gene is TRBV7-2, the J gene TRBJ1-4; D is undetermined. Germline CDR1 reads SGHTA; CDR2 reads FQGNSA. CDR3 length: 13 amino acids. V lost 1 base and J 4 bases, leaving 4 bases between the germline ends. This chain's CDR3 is CASSLVFNEKLFF. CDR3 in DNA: TGTGCCAGCAGCTTAGTTTTTAATGAAAAACTGTTTTTT.

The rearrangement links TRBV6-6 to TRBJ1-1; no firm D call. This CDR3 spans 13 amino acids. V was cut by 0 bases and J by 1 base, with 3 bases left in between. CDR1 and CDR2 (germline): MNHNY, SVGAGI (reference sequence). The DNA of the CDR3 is TGTGCCAGCAGTTACTCGGAGAACACTGAAGCTTTCTTT. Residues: CASSYSENTEAFF.

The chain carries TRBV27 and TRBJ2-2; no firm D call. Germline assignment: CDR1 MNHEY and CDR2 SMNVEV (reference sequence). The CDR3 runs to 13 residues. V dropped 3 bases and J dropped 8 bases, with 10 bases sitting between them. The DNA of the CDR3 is TGTGCCAGCAGTTTCTTTAAACTAGGGGAGCTGTTTTTT. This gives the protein CASSFFKLGELFF.

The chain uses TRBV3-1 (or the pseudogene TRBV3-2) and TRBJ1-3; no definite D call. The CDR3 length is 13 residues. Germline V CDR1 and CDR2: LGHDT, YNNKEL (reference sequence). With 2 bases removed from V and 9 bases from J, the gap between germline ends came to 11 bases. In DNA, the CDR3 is TGTGCCAGCAGCCAAATGCATCGGGGCACCATATATTTT. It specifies CASSQMHRGTIYF.

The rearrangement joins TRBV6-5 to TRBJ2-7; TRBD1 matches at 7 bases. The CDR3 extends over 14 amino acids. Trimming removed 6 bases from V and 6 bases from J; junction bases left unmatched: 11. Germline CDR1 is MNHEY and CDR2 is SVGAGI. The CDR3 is CASRPDRADREQYF. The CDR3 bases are TGTGCCAGCAGACCCGACAGGGCGGATCGCGAGCAGTACTTC.

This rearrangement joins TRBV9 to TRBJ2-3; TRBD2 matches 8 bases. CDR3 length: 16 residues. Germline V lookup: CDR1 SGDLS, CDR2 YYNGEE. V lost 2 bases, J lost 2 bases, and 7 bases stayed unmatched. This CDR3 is CASSVRERGSTDTQYF. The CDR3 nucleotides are TGTGCCAGCAGCGTGAGAGAGCGGGGGTCCACAGATACGCAGTATTTT.

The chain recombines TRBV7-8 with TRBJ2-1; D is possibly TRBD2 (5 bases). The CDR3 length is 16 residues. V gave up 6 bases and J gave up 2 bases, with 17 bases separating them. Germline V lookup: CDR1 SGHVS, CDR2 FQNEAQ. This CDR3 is CASRPGRFQAYNEQFF. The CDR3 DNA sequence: TGTGCCAGCAGGCCTGGGAGATTCCAAGCCTACAATGAGCAGTTCTTC.

The CDR3: CASSTRGDTIEQYF. CDR3 bases: TGTGCCAGCAGCACCCGAGGGGACACTATCGAGCAGTACTTC. The V call is TRBV6-6, the J call TRBJ2-7, with D maybe TRBD1 (6 bases). V dropped 6 bases and J dropped 6 bases, with 18 bases sitting between them. CDR1 MNHNY and CDR2 SVGAGI come from the germline V gene (reference sequence). The CDR3 extends over 14 amino acids.

The CDR3 DNA reads as TGTGCCAGCAGTGAGGGGGTATTCAGAGAGACCCAGTACTTC. This gives the protein CASSEGVFRETQYF. The rearrangement joins TRBV6-1 to TRBJ2-5, with D possibly being TRBD1 or TRBD2 (5 bases each). Germline V lookup: CDR1 MNHNS, CDR2 SASEGT. V was trimmed by 3 bases and J by 4 bases, leaving 12 bases between them. The CDR3 is 14 residues long.

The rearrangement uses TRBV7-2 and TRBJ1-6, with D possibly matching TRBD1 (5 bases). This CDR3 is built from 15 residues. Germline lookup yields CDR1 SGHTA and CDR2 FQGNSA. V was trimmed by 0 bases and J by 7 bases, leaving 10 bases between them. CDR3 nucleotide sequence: TGTGCCAGCAGCTTAGCGTGGGACGTAAATTCACCCCTCCACTTT. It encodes CASSLAWDVNSPLHF.

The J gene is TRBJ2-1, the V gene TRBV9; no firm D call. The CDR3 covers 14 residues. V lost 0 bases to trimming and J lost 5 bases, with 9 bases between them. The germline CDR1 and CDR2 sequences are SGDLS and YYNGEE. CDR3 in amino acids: CASSVARENNEQFF. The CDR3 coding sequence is TGTGCCAGCAGCGTAGCCCGAGAGAACAATGAGCAGTTCTTC.

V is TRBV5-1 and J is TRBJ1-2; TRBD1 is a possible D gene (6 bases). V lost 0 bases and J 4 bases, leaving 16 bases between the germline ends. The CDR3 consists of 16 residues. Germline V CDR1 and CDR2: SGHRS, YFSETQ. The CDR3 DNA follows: TGCGCCAGCAGCTTGGCAGAAACAGGGAACTTCTATGGCTACACCTTC. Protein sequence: CASSLAETGNFYGYTF.

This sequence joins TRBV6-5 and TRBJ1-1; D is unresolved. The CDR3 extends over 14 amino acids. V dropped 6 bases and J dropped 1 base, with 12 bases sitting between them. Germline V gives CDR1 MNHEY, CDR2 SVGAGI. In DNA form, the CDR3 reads TGTGCCAGCAGCACACCCCTGAGGAACACTGAAGCTTTCTTT. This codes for CASSTPLRNTEAFF.

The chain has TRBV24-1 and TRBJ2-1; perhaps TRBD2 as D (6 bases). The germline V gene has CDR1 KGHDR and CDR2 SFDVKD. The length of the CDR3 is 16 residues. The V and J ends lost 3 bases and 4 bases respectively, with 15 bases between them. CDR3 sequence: CATSDGTSNFYNEQFF. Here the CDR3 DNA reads TGTGCCACCAGTGATGGGACTTCGAACTTTTACAATGAGCAGTTCTTC.

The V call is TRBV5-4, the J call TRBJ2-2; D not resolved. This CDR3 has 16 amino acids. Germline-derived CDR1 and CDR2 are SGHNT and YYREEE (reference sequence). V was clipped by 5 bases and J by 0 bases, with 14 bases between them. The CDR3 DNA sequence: TGTGCCAGCAGTAGCCAGGTTTATGCGAACACCGGGGAGCTGTTTTTT. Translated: CASSSQVYANTGELFF. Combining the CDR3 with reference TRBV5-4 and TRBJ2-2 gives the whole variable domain ETGVTQSPTHLIKTRGQQVTLRCSSQSGHNTVSWYQQALGQGPQFIFQYYREEENGRGNFPPRFSGLQFPNYSSELNVNALELDDSALYLCASSSQVYANTGELFFGEGSRLTVL.